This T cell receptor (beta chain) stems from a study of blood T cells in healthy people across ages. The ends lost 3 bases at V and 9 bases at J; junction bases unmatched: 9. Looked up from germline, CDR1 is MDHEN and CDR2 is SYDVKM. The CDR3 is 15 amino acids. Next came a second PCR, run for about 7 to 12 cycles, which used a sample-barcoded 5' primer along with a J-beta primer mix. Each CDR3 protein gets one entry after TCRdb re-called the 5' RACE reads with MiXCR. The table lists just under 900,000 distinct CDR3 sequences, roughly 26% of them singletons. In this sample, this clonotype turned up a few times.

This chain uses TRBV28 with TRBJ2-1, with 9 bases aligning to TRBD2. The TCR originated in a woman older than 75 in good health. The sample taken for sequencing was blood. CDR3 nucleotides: TGTGCCAGCAGTTTGAGGGGCGGGGGGGCCACTGAGCAGTTCTTC. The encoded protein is CASSLRGGGATEQFF. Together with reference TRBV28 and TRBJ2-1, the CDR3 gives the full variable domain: DVKVTQSSRYLVKRTGEKVFLECVQDMDHENMFWYRQDPGLGLRLIYFSYDVKMKEKGDIPEGYSVSREKKERFSLILESASTNQTSMYLCASSLRGGGATEQFFGPGTRLTVL.